A selection of T cell receptor beta chains follows, all from one sample in a study of T cells in Graves' hyperthyroidism and ophthalmopathy. TCRdb fed the multiplex PCR reads into MiXCR, producing one record per CDR3 protein. Here the sample spans roughly 240,000 distinct CDR3 sequences, roughly 17% being singletons. The sequenced sample was blood. The receptors stem from a woman under 30 with Graves' ophthalmopathy. The CDR3 runs from the conserved cysteine through the conserved F or W. D genes are given only for firm matches.

NA	13	TRBV5-8	TRBJ2-1	CASSFLLYNEQFF
NA	14	TRBV5-1	TRBJ2-7	CASSPGFENHEQYF
TRBD1	15	TRBV2	TRBJ1-5	CASREGTVNNQPQHF
TRBD2	16	TRBV7-9	TRBJ2-3	CASSFTAGGSTDTQYF
NA	15	TRBV4-1	TRBJ1-2	CASSPGTQEYYGYTF
NA	11	TRBV6-2/TRBV6-3	TRBJ2-5	CASSLLETQYF
NA	12	TRBV28	TRBJ2-1	CASSLGSDEQFF
TRBD2	15	TRBV11-2	TRBJ2-1	CASSLELAGAHEQFF
NA	15	TRBV18	TRBJ1-2	CASSKGSGFDLGYTF
TRBD1	15	TRBV5-1	TRBJ2-3	CASSVNRGLADTQYF
NA	15	TRBV5-1	TRBJ1-2	CASSLAEDGVYGYTF